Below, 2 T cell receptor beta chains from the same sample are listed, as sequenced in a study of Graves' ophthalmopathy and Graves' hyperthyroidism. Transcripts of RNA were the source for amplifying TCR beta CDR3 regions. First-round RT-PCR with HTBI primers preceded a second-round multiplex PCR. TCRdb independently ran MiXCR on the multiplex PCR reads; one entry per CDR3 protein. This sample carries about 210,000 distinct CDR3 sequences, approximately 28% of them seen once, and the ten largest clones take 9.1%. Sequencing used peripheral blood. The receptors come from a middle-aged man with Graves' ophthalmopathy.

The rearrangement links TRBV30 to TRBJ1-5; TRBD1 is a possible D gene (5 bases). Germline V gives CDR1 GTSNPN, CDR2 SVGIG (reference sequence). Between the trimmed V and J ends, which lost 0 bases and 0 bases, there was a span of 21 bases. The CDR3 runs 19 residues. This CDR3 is CAWSVQRSQGPYSNQPQHF. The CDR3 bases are TGTGCCTGGAGTGTCCAGCGGAGTCAGGGTCCTTATAGCAATCAGCCCCAGCATTTT.

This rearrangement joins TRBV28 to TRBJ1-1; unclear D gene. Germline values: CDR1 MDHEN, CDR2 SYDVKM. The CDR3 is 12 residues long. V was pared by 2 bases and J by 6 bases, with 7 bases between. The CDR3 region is CASSLTASEAFF. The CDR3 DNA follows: TGTGCCAGCAGTTTAACAGCGTCTGAAGCTTTCTTT.